Shown below are 8 T cell receptor beta chains from a single sample sequenced in a study of blood T cells in healthy people across ages. The use of a sample-barcoded 5' primer and a J-beta primer mix characterized a second PCR of 7 to 11 cycles. MiXCR, applied by TCRdb to the 5' RACE reads, yields one record per CDR3 protein. The sample holds approximately 670,000 distinct CDR3 sequences, roughly two fifths seen once. Sequencing was carried out using blood. Source of these receptors: an elderly man in good health.

The chain carries TRBV14 and TRBJ1-5, with TRBD1 as a possible D gene (5 bases). This CDR3 is 14 amino acids long. Germline CDR1 SGHDN, CDR2 FVKESK. Deletions cut 1 base from V and 4 bases from J, with 8 bases between. The DNA for the CDR3 is TGTGCCAGCAGCCAAGCAGGGCGTAATCAGCCCCAGCATTTT. The encoded protein is CASSQAGRNQPQHF.

This clonotype has more than one count but fewer than ten. V and J are TRBV6-2 or TRBV6-3 and TRBJ2-3; D may be TRBD1 (6 bases). V was pared by 1 base and J by 5 bases, with 28 bases between. Germline CDR1 reads MNHEY; CDR2 reads SVGEGT. This CDR3 has 20 residues. CDR3 in amino acids: CASSYLHAAQGKKRRDTQYF. Written as DNA, the CDR3 is TGTGCCAGCAGTTACTTGCACGCAGCACAGGGAAAAAAGAGAAGAGATACGCAGTATTTT.

This clonotype was observed a handful of times. This chain uses TRBV28 with TRBJ1-2; D remains unclear. The V gene lost 10 bases and the J gene lost 5 bases, with 11 bases spanning the gap. This CDR3 contains 11 residues. Looked up from germline, CDR1 is MDHEN and CDR2 is SYDVKM. This CDR3 is CATSAGYGYTF. The CDR3 DNA is TGTGCCACCTCGGCCGGTTATGGCTACACCTTC.

V gene TRBV11-3 combines with J gene TRBJ2-7, with D perhaps TRBD2 (6 bases). The CDR3 has 17 amino acids. Trimming shortened V by 5 bases and J by 0 bases, and 20 bases separated the two germline ends. CDR1 and CDR2 from the germline V gene are SGHNT and YENEEA. This CDR3 reads CASSPRGDGGNSYEQYF. CDR3 DNA: TGTGCCAGCAGCCCTCGAGGCGATGGCGGGAACTCCTACGAGCAGTACTTC.

As regards this clonotype: This may come from a read error, since a much larger clone is one base off. The V and J genes are TRBV28 and TRBJ2-5; unclear D gene. Germline CDR1 MDHEN, CDR2 SYDVKM. V lost 7 bases to trimming and J lost 3 bases, with 6 bases between them. The CDR3 is made up of 11 amino acids. The CDR3 sequence: CASTSKETQYF. The CDR3 coding sequence is TGTGCCAGCACCTCCAAAGAGACCCAGTACTTC.

This clonotype was seen a few times. V is TRBV20-1 and J is TRBJ2-3; 11 bases fit TRBD2. The length of the CDR3 is 15 residues. V gave up 5 bases and J gave up 6 bases; unmatched junction bases: 10. CDR1 and CDR2 from the germline V gene are DFQATT and SNEGSKA (reference sequence). The chain's CDR3 is CSAQLAGAGLDTQYF. The CDR3 DNA follows: TGCAGTGCTCAACTAGCGGGAGCAGGATTGGATACGCAGTATTTT.

This clonotype was seen once. The J gene is TRBJ2-3, the V gene TRBV5-5; weak D call: TRBD2 (6 bases). This CDR3 has 18 residues. Trimming stripped 4 bases from V and 0 bases from J, with 21 bases between. Germline CDR1 SGHKS, CDR2 YYEKEE (reference sequence). This chain's CDR3 is CASSPIAAALFSTDTQYF. The CDR3 nucleotides are TGTGCCAGCAGCCCTATAGCGGCCGCCCTATTTAGCACAGATACGCAGTATTTT.

V gene TRBV20-1 combines with J gene TRBJ2-1, with TRBD1 matching over 8 bases. The CDR3 is 13 residues long. Per germline, CDR1 DFQATT and CDR2 SNEGSKA (reference sequence). Trimming at V came to 7 bases and at J to 4 bases, leaving 6 bases not matched to a gene. The CDR3 protein is CSVKQGAYNEQFF. CDR3 DNA: TGCAGTGTTAAGCAGGGGGCTTACAATGAGCAGTTCTTC.